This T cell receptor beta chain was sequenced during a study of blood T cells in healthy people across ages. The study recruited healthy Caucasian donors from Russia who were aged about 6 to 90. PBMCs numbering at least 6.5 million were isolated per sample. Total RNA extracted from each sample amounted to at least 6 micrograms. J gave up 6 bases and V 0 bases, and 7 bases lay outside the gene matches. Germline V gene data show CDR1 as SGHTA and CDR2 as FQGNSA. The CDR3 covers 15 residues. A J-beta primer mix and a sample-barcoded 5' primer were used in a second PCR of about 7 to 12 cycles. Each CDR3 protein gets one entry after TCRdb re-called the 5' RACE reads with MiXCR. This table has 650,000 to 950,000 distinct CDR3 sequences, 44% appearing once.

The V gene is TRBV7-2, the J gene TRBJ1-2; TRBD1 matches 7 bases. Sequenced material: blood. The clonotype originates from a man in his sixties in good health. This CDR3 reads CASSLADGTADGYTF. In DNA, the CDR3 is TGTGCCAGCAGCTTAGCCGACGGGACAGCAGATGGCTACACCTTC.